This TCR beta chain was documented in a study of Ad26.COV2.S vaccination and SARS-CoV-2 variants. On the study more broadly: Once, or twice with 56 days between doses, Ad26.COV2.S was given intramuscularly. The study's findings and limits: Assessments of TCR breadth and depth may have underestimated the total T cell responses. Placebo recipients and vaccine recipients were similar in non-spike TCR breadth.

This clone is a singleton in its sample. The antigen remains undetermined. Regarding treatment: roughly 18 received Ad26.COV2.S at low or high dose, single or two shots; roughly five received placebo; per-sample allocation not given. Samples were taken on day 63 after the first vaccine or placebo injection. Participants' vaccine, an Ad26 vector, delivered Wuhan-strain SARS-CoV-2 spike. CDR1 and CDR2 (germline): PRHDT, FYEKMQ (reference sequence). The CDR3 covers 15 residues. V lost 5 bases to trimming and J lost 5 bases, with 19 bases between them. The table came from immunoSEQ multiplex PCR; TCRdb's copy has only in-frame clones and leaves some out. This table has 250,000 or so clones, around 88% appearing once.

The specimen comprised peripheral blood, sampled in a trial of Ad26.COV2.S vaccine versus placebo. The source of this sequence is a person aged 18-60 years who received the Ad26.COV2.S COVID-19 vaccine or a placebo. The chain recombines TRBV13 with TRBJ2-7, with a weak D call TRBD2 (6 bases). In DNA form, the CDR3 reads TGTGCCAGCAGCCCCGGGGGAGCCGGGATTGACGAGCAGTACTTC. This translates into CASSPGGAGIDEQYF.